This T cell receptor beta chain comes out of a study of metastatic and nonmetastatic thyroid tumors. Across the whole study: Repertoire data that came from the blood and tumor or nodule tissue of malignant and benign thyroid patients were compared.

Per the study methods: The authors used CDR3 differences across clinicopathological groups to build a distant-metastasis classifier for papillary thyroid cancer. TCRdb re-called the PCR reads through MiXCR. These V and J calls rely on TCRdb rather than the paper's analysis. The sample records 30,000 to 35,000 clones, approximately 17% being singletons. Every patient was untreated before thyroid surgery. In this sample, this clone turned up many times. Sequenced: blood. This clonotype originated in a female donor with papillary thyroid cancer or a benign thyroid nodule (not recorded which). Some clones in this sample may be carry-over from other donors' samples.

CDR3 loop: CASSLPGGGNTIYF. CDR3 DNA sequence: TGTGCCAGCAGTTTGCCCGGGGGAGGAAACACCATATATTTT. J is TRBJ1-3 and V is TRBV28; TRBD1 is a possible D gene (5 bases). Germline lookup yields CDR1 MDHEN and CDR2 SYDVKM. The CDR3 loop spans 14 amino acids. V was shortened by 3 bases and J by 4 bases, with 10 bases between the two germline ends. The whole variable domain, remainder taken from reference TRBV28 and TRBJ1-3, is DVKVTQSSRYLVKRTGEKVFLECVQDMDHENMFWYRQDPGLGLRLIYFSYDVKMKEKGDIPEGYSVSREKKERFSLILESASTNQTSMYLCASSLPGGGNTIYFGEGSWLTVV.